This TCR beta chain was captured in a study of T cells in pancreatic ductal adenocarcinoma. General study points: Unique clonotypes were around 8-fold more numerous in blood than in tumor. Enrichment of CD45RO+ effector over naive T cells in tumors may bias clonality. Results skew toward the minority of patients with early-stage disease.

Germline-derived CDR1 and CDR2 are SNHLY and FYNNEI. The CDR3 consists of 13 residues. V was clipped by 4 bases and J by 6 bases, with 12 bases between them. About this clone itself: Its antigen is not identified.

Surgery without prior neoadjuvant therapy was the treatment of the selected pancreatic ductal adenocarcinoma patients. Measured with immunoSEQ multiplex PCR; TCRdb has only the in-frame clones, and not every one. The table has 97,000 or so clones, about 96% seen once. The rearrangement links TRBV2 to TRBJ1-2; no clear D. Sequencing input: PBMCs. The sequence was collected from a human donor with pancreatic ductal adenocarcinoma. The CDR3 sequence: CASSVVPGDGYTF. As DNA, the CDR3 is TGTGCCAGCAGTGTGGTCCCAGGCGATGGCTACACCTTC.